This record looks at one T cell receptor (beta chain) sequence and its context. What it binds is unknown. This sample is drawn from a study of radiotherapy plus CTLA-4 blockade in lung cancer. Study-level background: Disease control reached approximately 29%, with objective responses in around 20%. The study, taken as a whole, reports: The best prediction of response reportedly came from early blood T cell clone dynamics, with interferon-beta.

J gave up 1 base and V 6 bases, and 4 bases lay outside the gene matches. Germline V gene lookup returns CDR1 MNHNS and CDR2 SASEGT. CDR3 length: 14 residues. Data came from immunoSEQ multiplex PCR; TCRdb stores just in-frame clones and leaves some out. Here the sample spans around 110,000 clones, roughly 80% being singletons. This chain joins TRBV6-1 and TRBJ2-5; 8 nucleotides line up with TRBD2. The TCR comes from a human donor with non-small cell lung cancer that progressed on radiotherapy plus ipilimumab. Some clones in this sample may be carry-over from other donors' samples. Sequenced here: peripheral blood, sampled from a patient treated with radiotherapy plus ipilimumab. CDR3 nucleotide sequence: TGTGCCAGCAGATCGACTAGCGCCCAAGAGACCCAGTACTTC. Translation: CASRSTSAQETQYF.